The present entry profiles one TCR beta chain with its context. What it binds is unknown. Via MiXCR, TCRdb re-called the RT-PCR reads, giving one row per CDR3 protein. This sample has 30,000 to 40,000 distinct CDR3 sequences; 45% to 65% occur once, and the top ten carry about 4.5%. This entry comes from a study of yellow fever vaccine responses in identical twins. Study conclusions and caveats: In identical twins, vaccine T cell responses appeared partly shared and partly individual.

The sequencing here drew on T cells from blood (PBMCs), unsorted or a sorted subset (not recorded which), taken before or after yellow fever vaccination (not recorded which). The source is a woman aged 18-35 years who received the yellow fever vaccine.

CDR3 amino acids: CATSLQRTTNEKLFF. CDR3 coding DNA: TGTGCCACCAGCCTCCAGAGAACAACTAATGAAAAACTGTTTTTT. The genes are TRBV15 and TRBJ1-4; D is unresolved. The CDR3 loop spans 15 amino acids. Germline CDR1 and CDR2: LNHNV and YYDKDF (reference sequence). V was cut by 5 bases and J by 0 bases, with 10 bases left in between. The whole variable domain, remainder taken from reference TRBV15 and TRBJ1-4, is DAMVIQNPRYQVTQFGKPVTLSCSQTLNHNVMYWYQQKSSQAPKLLFHYYDKDFNNEADTPDNFQSRRPNTSFCFLDIRSPGLGDTAMYLCATSLQRTTNEKLFFGSGTQLSVL.